A selection of T cell receptor beta chains follows, all from one sample in a study of blood T cell repertoires in COVID-19. Method: immunoSEQ multiplex PCR; TCRdb's copy keeps in-frame clones and lacks some. The sample lists about 120,000 clones, over 80% seen once, with less than 30% in the top ten. Source material: peripheral blood. The source is a woman in her sixties or seventies with acute or convalescent COVID-19. CDR3s include the opening cysteine and the closing phenylalanine or tryptophan. D genes are given only for firm matches. Part of the rows lack a size; the others show once, few, many or a class for expanded clones.

d_call | clone_size | j_call | v_call | cdr3_aa | cdr3_nt
TRBD1 | . | TRBJ1-5 | TRBV27 | CASSLEGAQQPQHF | TGTGCCAGCAGTTTGGAGGGGGCCCAGCAGCCCCAGCATTTT
. | . | TRBJ2-3 | TRBV11-2 | CASSLGGATDTQYF | TGTGCCAGCAGCTTAGGGGGAGCAACAGATACGCAGTATTTT
TRBD2 | . | TRBJ2-2 | TRBV5-1 | CASRVAGANTGELFF | TGCGCCAGCAGAGTAGCGGGGGCGAACACCGGGGAGCTGTTTTTT
. | . | TRBJ2-7 | TRBV5-6 | CASSFGHSYEQYF | TGTGCCAGCAGCTTCGGACACTCCTACGAGCAGTACTTC
. | . | TRBJ2-7 | TRBV5-6 | CASSVILIDSSYEQYF | TGTGCCAGCAGCGTTATTCTCATTGACAGCTCCTACGAGCAGTACTTC
. | . | TRBJ2-3 | TRBV5-4 | CASSLDGGSTDTQYF | TGTGCCAGCAGCTTGGACGGGGGATCCACAGATACGCAGTATTTT
. | . | TRBJ1-6 | TRBV29-1 | CSVAEGWRSPLHF | TGCAGCGTTGCGGAGGGGTGGAGGTCACCCCTCCACTTT
TRBD2 | . | TRBJ2-5 | TRBV7-7 | CASSIGSSGVQETQYF | TGTGCCAGCAGTATAGGGTCTAGCGGGGTCCAAGAGACCCAGTACTTC
. | . | TRBJ1-6 | TRBV5-1 | CASSVQTASDSPLHF | TGCGCCAGCAGCGTACAGACAGCTTCAGATTCACCCCTCCACTTT
. | . | TRBJ1-5 | TRBV7-2 | CASSPLPGRYNQPQHF | TGTGCCAGCAGCCCCCTTCCAGGGCGATACAATCAGCCCCAGCATTTT
TRBD2 | once | TRBJ2-3 | TRBV5-1 | CASSLSVTSGQDTQYF | TGCGCCAGCAGCCTCTCGGTGACTAGCGGCCAAGATACGCAGTATTTT
. | . | TRBJ1-1 | TRBV5-1 | CASSFVTRTPMNTEAFF | TGCGCCAGCAGCTTCGTTACCCGGACACCAATGAACACTGAAGCTTTCTTT
TRBD1 | once | TRBJ2-1 | TRBV5-1 | CASSWGPTGGVNEQFF | TGCGCCAGCAGCTGGGGACCGACAGGGGGTGTCAATGAGCAGTTCTTC
. | . | TRBJ2-1 | TRBV5-1 | CASSLMSTGYNEQFF | TGCGCCAGCAGCTTGATGTCCACGGGCTACAATGAGCAGTTCTTC
TRBD1 | . | TRBJ2-1 | TRBV14 | CASSPGGRGEQFF | TGTGCCAGCAGCCCAGGGGGTAGAGGTGAGCAGTTCTTC
. | . | TRBJ2-3 | TRBV6-6 | CASSYSSAYTDTQYF | TGTGCCAGCAGTTACTCTAGTGCTTACACAGATACGCAGTATTTT
. | . | TRBJ1-2 | TRBV2 | CASSVRQGTFYGYTF | TGTGCCAGCAGTGTAAGGCAGGGGACCTTCTATGGCTACACCTTC
TRBD1 | . | TRBJ2-7 | TRBV5-6 | CASSWRPTGTDEQYF | TGTGCCAGCAGCTGGAGGCCGACAGGGACCGACGAGCAGTACTTC
TRBD1 | . | TRBJ2-5 | TRBV5-1 | CASSSTGQETQYF | TGCGCCAGCAGCTCGACAGGGCAAGAGACCCAGTACTTC
TRBD1 | . | TRBJ1-1 | TRBV10-1 | CASSELGTGEAFF | TGCGCCAGCAGTGAGTTGGGGACAGGTGAAGCTTTCTTT
TRBD1 | . | TRBJ1-1 | TRBV28 | CASSPAGQGNTEAFF | TGTGCCAGCAGCCCTGCGGGACAGGGGAACACTGAAGCTTTCTTT
. | . | TRBJ2-1 | TRBV9 | CASSPGLSLFF | TGTGCCAGCAGTCCCGGACTTTCTCTGTTCTTC
. | . | TRBJ1-5 | TRBV28 | CASSPTGVRYSNQPQHF | TGTGCCAGCAGTCCGACAGGCGTGCGTTATAGCAATCAGCCCCAGCATTTT
TRBD1 | . | TRBJ2-3 | TRBV5-4 | CASSFGQGYTDTQYF | TGTGCCAGCAGCTTCGGACAGGGCTACACAGATACGCAGTATTTT
TRBD2 | . | TRBJ2-5 | TRBV27 | CASSPPPRGGRETQYF | TGTGCCAGCAGTCCCCCTCCGCGGGGGGGCCGAGAGACCCAGTACTTC
TRBD1 | . | TRBJ1-1 | TRBV5-1 | CASSDRGHGNTEAFF | TGCGCCAGCAGCGACAGGGGCCATGGGAACACTGAAGCTTTCTTT
. | few | TRBJ1-1 | TRBV7-2 | CASSPRGNTEAFF | TGTGCCAGCAGCCCTAGGGGAAACACTGAAGCTTTCTTT
TRBD1 | . | TRBJ1-1 | TRBV18 | CASSRPGTGIPEAFF | TGTGCCAGCTCACGTCCCGGGACAGGGATCCCTGAAGCTTTCTTT
TRBD1 | . | TRBJ1-4 | TRBV6-1 | CASSENKATGYATNEKLFF | TGTGCCAGCAGTGAAAACAAGGCGACAGGGTACGCAACTAATGAAAAACTGTTTTTT
. | . | TRBJ1-1 | TRBV7-9 | CASSYQLASTEAFF | TGTGCCAGCAGCTACCAACTTGCGAGTACTGAAGCTTTCTTT
. | . | TRBJ2-2 | TRBV7-3 | CASSPFTPTNTGELFF | TGTGCCAGCAGCCCCTTTACACCCACGAACACCGGGGAGCTGTTTTTT
TRBD1 | . | TRBJ1-2 | TRBV29-1 | CSVTRLARGANYGYTF | TGCAGCGTTACCAGACTTGCCAGGGGGGCTAACTATGGCTACACCTTC
TRBD1 | . | TRBJ2-7 | TRBV28 | CASSLPSGTGEQYF | TGTGCCAGCAGTTTACCTTCCGGGACAGGGGAGCAGTACTTC
TRBD2 | . | TRBJ2-5 | TRBV28 | CASTLGLADQETQYF | TGTGCCAGCACCCTGGGACTAGCGGATCAAGAGACCCAGTACTTC
TRBD2 | . | TRBJ2-7 | TRBV7-8 | CASSLTSGEGLEQYF | TGTGCCAGCAGTCTGACTAGCGGGGAGGGACTCGAGCAGTACTTC
TRBD1 | . | TRBJ2-1 | TRBV9 | CASSATLDRGQSSYNEQFF | TGTGCCAGCAGCGCTACTCTCGACAGGGGTCAGAGCTCCTACAATGAGCAGTTCTTC
. | . | TRBJ2-1 | TRBV5-1 | CASGPQGEAYNEQFF | TGCGCCAGCGGCCCCCAGGGGGAGGCGTACAATGAGCAGTTCTTC
. | . | TRBJ2-5 | TRBV21-1 | CASTKPLAGVRETQYF | TGTGCCAGCACTAAACCGCTAGCGGGGGTTAGAGAGACCCAGTACTTC